This T cell receptor (beta chain) derives from a study of blood T cell repertoires in COVID-19. V shed 5 bases, J shed 5 bases, and the junction held 8 bases outside the gene matches. The germline V gene has CDR1 MRHNA and CDR2 SNTAGT. This CDR3 region has 14 residues. Some clones are missing from TCRdb's copy, which holds only in-frame ones; the method was immunoSEQ multiplex PCR. The sample records tens of thousands of clones, 80% to 90% being singletons. The rearrangement joins TRBV6-4 to TRBJ2-7; 8 nucleotides match TRBD2. The sample comprised peripheral blood. The receptor's source is a human donor with active COVID-19. The donor label of this sample is uncertain. In DNA, the CDR3 is TGTGCCAGCAGTTGCGAGCGGGAGAGGCACGAGCAGTACTTC. Amino acids: CASSCERERHEQYF.